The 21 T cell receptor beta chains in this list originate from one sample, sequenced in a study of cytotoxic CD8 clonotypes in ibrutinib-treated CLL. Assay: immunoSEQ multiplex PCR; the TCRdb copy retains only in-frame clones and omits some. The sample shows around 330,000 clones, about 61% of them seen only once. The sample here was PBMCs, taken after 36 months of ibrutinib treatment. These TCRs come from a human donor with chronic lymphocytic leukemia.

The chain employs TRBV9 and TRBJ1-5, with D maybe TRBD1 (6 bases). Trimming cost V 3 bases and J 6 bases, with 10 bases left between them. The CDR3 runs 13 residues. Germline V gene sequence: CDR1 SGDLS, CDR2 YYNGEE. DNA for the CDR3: TGTGCCAGCAGCGCAGGGGATGGTCAGCCCCAGCATTTT. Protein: CASSAGDGQPQHF.

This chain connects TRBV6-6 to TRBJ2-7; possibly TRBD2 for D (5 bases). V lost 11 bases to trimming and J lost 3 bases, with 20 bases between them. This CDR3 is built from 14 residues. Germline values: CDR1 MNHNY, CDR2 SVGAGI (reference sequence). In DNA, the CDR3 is TGTGCCTCGAGTCCCATGGGGAGTGTCTACGAGCAGTACTTC. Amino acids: CASSPMGSVYEQYF.

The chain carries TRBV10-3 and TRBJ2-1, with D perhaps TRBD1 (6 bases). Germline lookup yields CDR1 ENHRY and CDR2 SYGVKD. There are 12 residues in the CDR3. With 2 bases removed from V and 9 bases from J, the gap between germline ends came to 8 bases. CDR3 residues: CAISERTAEQFF. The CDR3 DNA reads TGTGCCATCAGTGAGCGGACAGCTGAGCAGTTCTTC.

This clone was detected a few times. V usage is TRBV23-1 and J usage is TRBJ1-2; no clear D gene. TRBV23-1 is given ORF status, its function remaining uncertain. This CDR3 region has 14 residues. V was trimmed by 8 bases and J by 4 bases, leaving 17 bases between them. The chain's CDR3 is CASAPHCRAYGYTF. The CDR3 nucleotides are TGCGCCAGCGCTCCTCATTGTAGGGCCTATGGCTACACCTTC.

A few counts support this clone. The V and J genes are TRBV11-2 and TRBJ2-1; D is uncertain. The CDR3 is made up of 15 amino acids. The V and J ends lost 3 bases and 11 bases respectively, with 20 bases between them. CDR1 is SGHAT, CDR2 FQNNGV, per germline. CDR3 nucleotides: TGTGCCAGCAGCTTCGAGGTCTCTGGCGGTCGGCAGCAGTTCTTC. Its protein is CASSFEVSGGRQQFF.

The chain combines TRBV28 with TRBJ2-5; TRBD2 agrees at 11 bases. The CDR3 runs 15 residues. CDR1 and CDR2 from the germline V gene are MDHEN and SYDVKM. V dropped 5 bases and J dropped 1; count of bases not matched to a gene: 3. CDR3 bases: TGTGCCAGCAGTCTTGGGACTAGCGGCCAAGAGACCCAGTACTTC. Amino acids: CASSLGTSGQETQYF.

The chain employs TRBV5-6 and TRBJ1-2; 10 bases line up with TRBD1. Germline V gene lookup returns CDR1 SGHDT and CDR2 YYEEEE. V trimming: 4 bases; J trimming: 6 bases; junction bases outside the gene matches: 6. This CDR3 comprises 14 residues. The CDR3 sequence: CASSPDRGFDGYTF. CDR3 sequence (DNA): TGTGCCAGCAGCCCGGACAGGGGGTTTGATGGCTACACCTTC.

The chain's CDR3 is CASSLSWTVSNSPLHF. The CDR3 nucleotides read TGTGCCAGCAGTTTATCTTGGACAGTCAGTAATTCACCCCTCCACTTT. The rearrangement links TRBV27 to TRBJ1-6; possibly TRBD1 for D (6 bases). This CDR3 has 16 residues. V was shortened by 0 bases and J by 6 bases, with 12 bases between the two germline ends. The germline gives CDR1 MNHEY, CDR2 SMNVEV (reference sequence).

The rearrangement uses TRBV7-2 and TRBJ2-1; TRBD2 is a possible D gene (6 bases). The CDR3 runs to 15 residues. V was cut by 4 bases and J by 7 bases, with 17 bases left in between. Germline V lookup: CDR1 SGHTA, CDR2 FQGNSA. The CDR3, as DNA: TGTGCCAGCAGCTACGAGCTGGGACTCAGAAATGAGCAGTTCTTC. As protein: CASSYELGLRNEQFF.

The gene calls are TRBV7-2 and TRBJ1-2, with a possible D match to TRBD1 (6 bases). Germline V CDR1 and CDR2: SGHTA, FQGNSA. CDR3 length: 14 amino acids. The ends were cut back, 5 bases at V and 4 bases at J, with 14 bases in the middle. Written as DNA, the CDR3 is TGTGCCAGCAGCCCACAGGGATCCCTCTATGGCTACACCTTC. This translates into CASSPQGSLYGYTF. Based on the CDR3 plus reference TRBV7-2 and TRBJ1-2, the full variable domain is GAGVSQSPSNKVTEKGKDVELRCDPISGHTALYWYRQSLGQGLEFLIYFQGNSAPDKSGLPSDRFSAERTGGSVSTLTIQRTQQEDSAVYLCASSPQGSLYGYTFGSGTRLTVV.

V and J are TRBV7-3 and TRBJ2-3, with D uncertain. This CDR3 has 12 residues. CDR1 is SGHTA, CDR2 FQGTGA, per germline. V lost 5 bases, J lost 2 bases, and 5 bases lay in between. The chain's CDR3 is CASSPTTDTQYF. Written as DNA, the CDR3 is TGTGCCAGCAGCCCAACCACAGATACGCAGTATTTT.

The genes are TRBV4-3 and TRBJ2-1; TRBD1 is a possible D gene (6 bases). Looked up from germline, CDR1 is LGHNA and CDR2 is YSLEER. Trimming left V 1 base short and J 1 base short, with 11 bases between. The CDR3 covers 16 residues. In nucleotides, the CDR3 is TGCGCCAGCAGCCAAGCCCCCCAGGGGTCCTACAATGAGCAGTTCTTC. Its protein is CASSQAPQGSYNEQFF.

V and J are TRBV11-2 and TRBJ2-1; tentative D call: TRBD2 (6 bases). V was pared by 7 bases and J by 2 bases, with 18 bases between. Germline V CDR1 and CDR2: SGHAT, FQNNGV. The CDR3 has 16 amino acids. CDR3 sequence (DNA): TGTGCCAGCAACCTCGCAGGGCGGGGCCCCTACAATGAGCAGTTCTTC. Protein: CASNLAGRGPYNEQFF.

The CDR3 reads CASSPGTASYEQYF. The CDR3, as DNA: TGTGCCAGCAGCCCCGGGACAGCCTCCTACGAGCAGTACTTC. The J gene is TRBJ2-7, the V gene TRBV11-1; 7 bases map to TRBD1. CDR1 is SGHAT, CDR2 FQDESV, per germline (reference sequence). The junction had 4 bases not matched to a gene; V was cut back by 5 bases and J by 0 bases. The CDR3 is made up of 14 amino acids.

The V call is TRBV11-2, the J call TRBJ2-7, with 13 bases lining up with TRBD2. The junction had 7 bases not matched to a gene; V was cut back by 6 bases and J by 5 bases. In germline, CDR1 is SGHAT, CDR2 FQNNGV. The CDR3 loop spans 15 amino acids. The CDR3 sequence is CASREPGLAGNEQYF. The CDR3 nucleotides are TGTGCCAGCAGAGAACCGGGACTAGCGGGAAACGAGCAGTACTTC.

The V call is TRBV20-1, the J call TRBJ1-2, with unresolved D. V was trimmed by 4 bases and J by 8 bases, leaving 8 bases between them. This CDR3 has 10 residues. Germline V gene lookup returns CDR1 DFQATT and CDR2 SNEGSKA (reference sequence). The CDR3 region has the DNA TGCAGTGCTAAGGAGAGGGGCTACACCTTC. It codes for CSAKERGYTF.

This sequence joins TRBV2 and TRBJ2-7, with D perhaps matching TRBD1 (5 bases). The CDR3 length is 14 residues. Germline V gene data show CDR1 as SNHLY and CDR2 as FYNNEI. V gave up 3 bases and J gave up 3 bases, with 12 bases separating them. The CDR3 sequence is CASSDFDRHYEQYF. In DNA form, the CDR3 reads TGTGCCAGCAGTGATTTTGACAGACACTACGAGCAGTACTTC.

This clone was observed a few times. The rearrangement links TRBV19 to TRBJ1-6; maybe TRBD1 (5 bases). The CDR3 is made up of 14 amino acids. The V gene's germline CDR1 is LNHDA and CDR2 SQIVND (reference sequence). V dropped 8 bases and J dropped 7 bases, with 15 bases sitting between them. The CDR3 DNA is TGTGCCAGTGGCGTGGGGGAGGACAATTCACCCCTCCACTTT. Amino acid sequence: CASGVGEDNSPLHF.

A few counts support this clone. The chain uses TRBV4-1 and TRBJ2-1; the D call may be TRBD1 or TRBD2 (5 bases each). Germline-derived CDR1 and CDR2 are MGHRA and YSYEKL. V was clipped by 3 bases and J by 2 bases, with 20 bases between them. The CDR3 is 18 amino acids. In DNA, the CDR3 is TGCGCCAGCAGCCAGGTCTTCCCCCGGGACCTCACCTACAATGAGCAGTTCTTC. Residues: CASSQVFPRDLTYNEQFF.

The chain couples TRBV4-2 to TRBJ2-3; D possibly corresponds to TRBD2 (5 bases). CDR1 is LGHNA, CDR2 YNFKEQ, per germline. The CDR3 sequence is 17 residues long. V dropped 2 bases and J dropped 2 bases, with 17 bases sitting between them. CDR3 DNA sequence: TGTGCCAGCAGCCAAAGCGCGGCGGCGGGCCACACAGATACGCAGTATTTT. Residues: CASSQSAAAGHTDTQYF.

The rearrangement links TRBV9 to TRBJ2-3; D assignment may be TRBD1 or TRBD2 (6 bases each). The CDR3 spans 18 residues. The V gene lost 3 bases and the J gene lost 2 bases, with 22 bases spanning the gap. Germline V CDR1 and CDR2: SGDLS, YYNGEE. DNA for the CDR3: TGTGCCAGCAGCGGTCCGGGACACGTTAGCGGCTTCACAGATACGCAGTATTTT. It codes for CASSGPGHVSGFTDTQYF.